Listed here are 20 T cell receptor beta chains from one sample, sequenced in a study of post-analysis software for immune sequencing data. Broader study findings: Elevated frequency relative to controls characterized a handful of TRBV segments in patients, TRBV5-6, TRBV5-1 and TRBV20-1 among them.

Each TCR beta cDNA library carried unique molecular identifiers. TCRdb independently ran MiXCR on the PCR reads; one entry per CDR3 protein. This table holds around 700,000 distinct CDR3 sequences, approximately 59% found once. The antigens of these receptors remain unknown. The sequencing sample was made of blood. The receptors shown here come from a girl aged 2-10 years with multiple sclerosis.

The chain couples TRBV7-9 to TRBJ2-5; D is unresolved. The end of the DNA is better explained by TRBJ2-7, so the J call may be wrong. Per germline, CDR1 SEHNR and CDR2 FQNEAQ (reference sequence). The CDR3 sequence is 16 residues long. CDR3 in DNA: TGTGCCAGCAGCTCCGAACAGATTATCACTTCCTACGAGCAGTACTTC. Its translation is CASSSEQIITSYEQYF.

This chain uses TRBV12-3 or TRBV12-4 with TRBJ2-5, with D unresolved. This CDR3 contains 15 residues. V was shortened by 1 base and J by 1 base, with 10 bases between the two germline ends. This CDR3 reads CASSLGSTSQETQYF. CDR3 DNA sequence: TGTGCCAGCAGTTTAGGGTCTACCTCCCAAGAGACCCAGTACTTC.

The chain joins TRBV20-1 to TRBJ2-3; D is uncertain. V shed 6 bases and J shed 2 bases, with 6 bases lying between them. Germline CDR1 is DFQATT and CDR2 is SNEGSKA (reference sequence). The CDR3 loop spans 11 amino acids. The CDR3 DNA is TGCAGTGCGGTGATCACAGATACGCAGTATTTT. This sequence encodes CSAVITDTQYF.

The chain carries TRBV9 and TRBJ2-1, with 9 bases matching TRBD2. Matching the DNA end better, TRBJ2-7 makes the J call doubtful. CDR1 and CDR2 (germline): SGDLS, YYNGEE. The CDR3 loop spans 18 amino acids. In DNA, the CDR3 is TGTGCCAGCAGCGTAGACGAGGTTAGCGGGAGCTCCTACAATGAGCAGTACTTC. It is translated as CASSVDEVSGSSYNEQYF.

In nucleotides, the CDR3 is TGTGCCAGCAGTTATACAACCGGGGAGCTGTTTTTT. Its translation: CASSYTTGELFF. The rearrangement joins TRBV6-5 to TRBJ2-2, with D hard to call. The germline V and J ends were trimmed by 3 bases and 5 bases, with 4 bases remaining between them. From germline, CDR1 is MNHEY and CDR2 SVGAGI. The CDR3 runs to 12 residues.

The rearrangement joins TRBV12-3 or TRBV12-4 to TRBJ1-1, with TRBD1 matching 10 bases. Losses at the gene ends were 6 bases for V and 2 bases for J; bases not matched to a gene: 6. CDR3 length equals 15 residues. The DNA for the CDR3 is TGTGCCAGCAGGGCCCGGACAGGGGGAAACACTGAAGCTTTCTTT. Protein sequence: CASRARTGGNTEAFF.

The V and J genes are TRBV7-2 and TRBJ2-5; 9 positions agree with TRBD2. The CDR3 consists of 16 residues. Germline CDR1 SGHTA, CDR2 FQGNSA. With V trimmed by 8 bases and J by 2 bases, 12 bases remained unmatched. DNA of the CDR3: TGTGCCAGCCGCCCGCCTAGCGGGGCGATACAAGAGACCCAGTACTTC. As protein: CASRPPSGAIQETQYF.

The V gene is TRBV28, the J gene TRBJ2-7, with TRBD2 identical over 14 bases. The CDR3 runs to 16 residues. Germline-derived CDR1 and CDR2 are MDHEN and SYDVKM. V was pared by 5 bases and J by 3 bases, with 6 bases of the junction left unmatched. CDR3 amino acids: CASSPGTSGSVYEQYF. CDR3 bases: TGTGCCAGCAGTCCCGGGACTAGCGGGAGTGTCTACGAGCAGTACTTC.

The chain links TRBV7-8 to TRBJ1-1, with 7 bases matching TRBD1. CDR3 size: 15 residues. Germline V gives CDR1 SGHVS, CDR2 FQNEAQ. V shed 1 base, J shed 4 bases, and the junction held 6 bases outside the gene matches. Here the CDR3 DNA reads TGTGCCAGCAGCTTAGAGGGGGCGCGGAGCACTGAAGCTTTCTTT. Amino acid sequence: CASSLEGARSTEAFF.

The CDR3 bases are TGTGCCAGCAGTTACGGGCAGGGGGAACGCTACACCTTC. Translating gives CASSYGQGERYTF. The V call is TRBV6-6, the J call TRBJ1-2; the match to TRBD1 covers 7 bases. J lost 9 bases, V lost 2 bases, and 6 bases had no gene match. Germline V gene data show CDR1 as MNHNY and CDR2 as SVGAGI (reference sequence). The CDR3 has 13 residues.

V is TRBV12-3 or TRBV12-4 and J is TRBJ2-1; 8 bases line up with TRBD1. The J segment lost 1 base and the V segment lost 4 bases, leaving 15 bases of the junction unmatched. CDR3 length: 19 amino acids. The CDR3 nucleotides are TGTGCCAGCAGTTCCCCCGGACAGGGAATAGTGGGTTCCTACAATGAGCAGTTCTTC. This translates into CASSSPGQGIVGSYNEQFF.

The V and J genes are TRBV20-1 and TRBJ1-2; tentatively, D is TRBD1 (5 bases). The V gene lost 3 bases and the J gene lost 6 bases, with 20 bases spanning the gap. The CDR3 length is 15 residues. In germline, CDR1 is DFQATT, CDR2 SNEGSKA (reference sequence). CDR3 bases: TGCAGTGCTAGTGACCGGGGAGGGGTAATTGATGGCTACACCTTC. Amino acids: CSASDRGGVIDGYTF.

This chain connects TRBV6-5 to TRBJ2-3; D uncertain. Germline CDR1 is MNHEY and CDR2 is SVGAGI. Trimming shortened V by 2 bases and J by 8 bases, and 5 bases separated the two germline ends. The CDR3 runs 11 residues. CDR3 coding DNA: TGTGCCAGCAGTTACCTGGGTACGCAGTATTTT. As protein: CASSYLGTQYF.

The V gene is TRBV29-1, the J gene TRBJ1-1; D is unresolved. Germline-derived CDR1 and CDR2 are SQVTM and ANQGSEA. The V end lost 4 bases, the J end lost 4 bases, and 10 bases lay between the germline ends. This CDR3 spans 12 amino acids. The CDR3 DNA sequence: TGCAGCGTTGGGTTTCGGGGCACTGAAGCTTTCTTT. This sequence encodes CSVGFRGTEAFF.

This clonotype was observed once. The chain couples TRBV7-9 to TRBJ2-7, with D maybe TRBD1 (6 bases). V was clipped by 5 bases and J by 5 bases, with 16 bases between them. CDR3 length: 14 residues. Germline loops: CDR1 SEHNR, CDR2 FQNEAQ (reference sequence). Here the CDR3 DNA reads TGTGCCAGCAGCGAGACTTACAGGGATGACGAGCAGTACTTC. Translated: CASSETYRDDEQYF.

CDR3: CASSLVGGGPQYF. CDR3 nucleotide sequence: TGTGCCAGCAGCTTAGTTGGGGGGGGGCCCCAGTACTTC. The chain employs TRBV7-2 and TRBJ2-5, with D possibly being TRBD2 (7 bases). The CDR3 runs 13 residues. Germline values: CDR1 SGHTA, CDR2 FQGNSA. The V gene lost 1 base and the J gene lost 9 bases, with 12 bases spanning the gap. Variable domain in full (rest from reference TRBV7-2 and TRBJ2-5): GAGVSQSPSNKVTEKGKDVELRCDPISGHTALYWYRQSLGQGLEFLIYFQGNSAPDKSGLPSDRFSAERTGGSVSTLTIQRTQQEDSAVYLCASSLVGGGPQYFGPGTRLLVL.

CDR3 in DNA: TGTGCCTGGATCATATATCGGCAGCAGTTCCGGGACAGATTCACCATGAACACTGAAGCTTTCTTT. This codes for CAWIIYRQQFRDRFTMNTEAFF. The chain couples TRBV30 to TRBJ1-1; 7 nucleotides align to TRBD1. The V and J ends lost 4 bases and 0 bases, in that order; junction bases with no gene match: 29. Germline CDR1 is GTSNPN and CDR2 is SVGIG (reference sequence). This CDR3 is built from 22 residues.

V gene TRBV6-5 combines with J gene TRBJ2-5; D tentatively reads TRBD1 or TRBD2 (5 bases each). CDR3 size: 14 residues. CDR1 is MNHEY, CDR2 SVGAGI, per germline. The V and J ends lost 7 bases and 7 bases respectively, with 19 bases between them. The CDR3 loop is CASTPVGAFGTQYF. CDR3 DNA sequence: TGTGCCAGCACCCCTGTCGGGGCCTTCGGGACCCAGTACTTC.

The chain is built from TRBV20-1 and TRBJ2-3; perhaps TRBD2 as D (6 bases). The CDR3 sequence is 14 residues long. V dropped 3 bases and J dropped 3 bases, with 13 bases sitting between them. Germline V lookup: CDR1 DFQATT, CDR2 SNEGSKA (reference sequence). CDR3 in DNA: TGCAGTGCTAGGTTCCGGGGAGGAACAGATACGCAGTATTTT. Its protein product is CSARFRGGTDTQYF.

The chain uses TRBV29-1 and TRBJ2-7; 10 nucleotides agree with TRBD2. This CDR3 has 13 amino acids. Germline loops: CDR1 SQVTM, CDR2 ANQGSEA. Germline trimming cut 6 bases from V and 6 bases from J; bases unmatched to any gene: 8. The CDR3 loop is CSVQGLATTEQYF. DNA of the CDR3: TGCAGCGTGCAGGGACTAGCGACTACCGAGCAGTACTTC.